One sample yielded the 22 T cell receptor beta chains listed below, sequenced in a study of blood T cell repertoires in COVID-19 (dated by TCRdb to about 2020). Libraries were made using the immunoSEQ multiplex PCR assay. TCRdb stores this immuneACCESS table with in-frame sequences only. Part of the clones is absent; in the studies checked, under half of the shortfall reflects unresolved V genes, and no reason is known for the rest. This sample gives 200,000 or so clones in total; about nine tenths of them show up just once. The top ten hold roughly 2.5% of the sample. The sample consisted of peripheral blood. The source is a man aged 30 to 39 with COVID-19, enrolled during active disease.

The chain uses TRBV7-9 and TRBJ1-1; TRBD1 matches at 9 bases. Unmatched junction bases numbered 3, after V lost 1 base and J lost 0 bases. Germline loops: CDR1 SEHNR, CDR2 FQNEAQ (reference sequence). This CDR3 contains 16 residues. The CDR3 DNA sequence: TGTGCCAGCAGCTTAGGACAGGGGGTAATGAACACTGAAGCTTTCTTT. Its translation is CASSLGQGVMNTEAFF.

The CDR3 DNA sequence: TGTGCCAGCAGTGCCCGGACTAGCGGGAACTCCTACGAGCAGTACTTC. It encodes CASSARTSGNSYEQYF. This rearrangement joins TRBV6-1 to TRBJ2-7; 12 bases line up with TRBD2. The ends lost 4 bases at V and 0 bases at J; junction bases unmatched: 4. Germline loops: CDR1 MNHNS, CDR2 SASEGT. There are 16 residues in the CDR3.

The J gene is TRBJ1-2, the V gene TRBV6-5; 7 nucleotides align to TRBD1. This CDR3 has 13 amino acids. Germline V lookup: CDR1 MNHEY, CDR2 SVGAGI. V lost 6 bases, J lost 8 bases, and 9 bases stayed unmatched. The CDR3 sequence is CASRSTGLGGYTF. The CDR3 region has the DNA TGTGCCAGCAGATCGACAGGGTTAGGCGGCTACACCTTC.

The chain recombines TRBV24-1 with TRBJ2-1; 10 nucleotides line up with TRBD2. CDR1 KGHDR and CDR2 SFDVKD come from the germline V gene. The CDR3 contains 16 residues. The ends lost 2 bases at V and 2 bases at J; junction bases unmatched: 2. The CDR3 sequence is CATSDSSGGAYNEQFF. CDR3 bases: TGTGCCACCAGTGATTCTAGCGGGGGTGCCTACAATGAGCAGTTCTTC.

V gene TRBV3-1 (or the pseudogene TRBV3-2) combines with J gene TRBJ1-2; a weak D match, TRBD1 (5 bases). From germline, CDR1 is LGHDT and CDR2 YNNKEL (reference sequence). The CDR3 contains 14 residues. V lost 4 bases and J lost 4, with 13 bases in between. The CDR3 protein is CASSPTQEGYGYTF. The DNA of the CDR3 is TGTGCCAGCAGCCCCACACAGGAGGGCTATGGCTACACCTTC.

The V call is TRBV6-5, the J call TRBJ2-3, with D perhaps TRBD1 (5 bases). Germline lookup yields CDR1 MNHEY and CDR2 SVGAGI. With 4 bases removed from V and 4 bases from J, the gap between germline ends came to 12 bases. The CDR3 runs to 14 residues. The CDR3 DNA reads TGTGCCAGCAGTTTGACAGACCTACCAGATACGCAGTATTTT. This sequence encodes CASSLTDLPDTQYF.

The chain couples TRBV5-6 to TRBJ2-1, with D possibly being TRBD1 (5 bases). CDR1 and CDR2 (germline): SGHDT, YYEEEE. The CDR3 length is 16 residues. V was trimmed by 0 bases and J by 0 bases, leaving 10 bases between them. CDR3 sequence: CASSLETARSYNEQFF. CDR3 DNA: TGTGCCAGCAGCTTGGAGACAGCCCGCTCCTACAATGAGCAGTTCTTC.

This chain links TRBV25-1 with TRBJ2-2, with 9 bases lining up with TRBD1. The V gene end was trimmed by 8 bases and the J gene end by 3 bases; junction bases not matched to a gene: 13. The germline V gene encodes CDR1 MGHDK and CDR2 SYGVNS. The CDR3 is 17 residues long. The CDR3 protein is CASAVQQGAQDTGELFF. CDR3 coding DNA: TGTGCCAGCGCAGTCCAACAGGGGGCCCAGGACACCGGGGAGCTGTTTTTT. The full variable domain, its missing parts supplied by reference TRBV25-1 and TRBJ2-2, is EADIYQTPRYLVIGTGKKITLECSQTMGHDKMYWYQQDPGMELHLIHYSYGVNSTEKGDLSSESTVSRIRTEHFPLTLESARPSHTSQYLCASAVQQGAQDTGELFFGEGSRLTVL.

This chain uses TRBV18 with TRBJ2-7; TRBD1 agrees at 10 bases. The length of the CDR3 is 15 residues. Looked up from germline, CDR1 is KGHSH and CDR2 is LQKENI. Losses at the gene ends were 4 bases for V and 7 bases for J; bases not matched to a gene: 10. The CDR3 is CASSLTGTGVGEQYF. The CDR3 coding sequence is TGTGCCAGCTCACTCACCGGGACAGGGGTAGGAGAGCAGTACTTC.

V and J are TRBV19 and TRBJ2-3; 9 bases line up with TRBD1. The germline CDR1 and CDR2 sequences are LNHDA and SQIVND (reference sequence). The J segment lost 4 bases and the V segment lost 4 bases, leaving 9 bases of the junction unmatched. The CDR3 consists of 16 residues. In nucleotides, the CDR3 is TGTGCCAGTAGTACTTACGGGACAGGGTTGGCAGATACGCAGTATTTT. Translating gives CASSTYGTGLADTQYF.

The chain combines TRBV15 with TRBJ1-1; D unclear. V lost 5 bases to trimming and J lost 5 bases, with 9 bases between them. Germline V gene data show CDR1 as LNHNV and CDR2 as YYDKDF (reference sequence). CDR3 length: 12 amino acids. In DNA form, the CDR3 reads TGTGCCACCAGCTTGCGGCTTACTGAAGCTTTCTTT. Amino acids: CATSLRLTEAFF.

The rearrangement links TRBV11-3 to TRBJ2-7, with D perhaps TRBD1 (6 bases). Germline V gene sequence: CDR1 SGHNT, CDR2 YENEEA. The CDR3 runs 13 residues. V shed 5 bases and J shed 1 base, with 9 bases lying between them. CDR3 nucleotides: TGTGCCAGCAGCAAAGGACAGTCCTACGAGCAGTACTTC. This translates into CASSKGQSYEQYF.

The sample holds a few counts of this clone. The CDR3 bases are TGTGCCAGCACCCGAGACAGGAACACTGAAGCTTTCTTT. This codes for CASTRDRNTEAFF. The chain is built from TRBV3-1 (or the pseudogene TRBV3-2) and TRBJ1-1, with D possibly matching TRBD1 (5 bases). Germline V gene data show CDR1 as LGHDT and CDR2 as YNNKEL (reference sequence). Trimming left V 7 bases short and J 1 base short, with 10 bases between. The CDR3 sequence is 13 residues long.

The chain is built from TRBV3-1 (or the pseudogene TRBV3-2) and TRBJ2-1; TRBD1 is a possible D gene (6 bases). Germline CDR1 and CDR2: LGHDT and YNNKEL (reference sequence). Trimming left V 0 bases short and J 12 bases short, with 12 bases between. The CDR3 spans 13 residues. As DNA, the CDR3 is TGTGCCAGCAGCCAAGATGGGGGCAGCGGGCAGTTCTTC. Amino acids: CASSQDGGSGQFF.

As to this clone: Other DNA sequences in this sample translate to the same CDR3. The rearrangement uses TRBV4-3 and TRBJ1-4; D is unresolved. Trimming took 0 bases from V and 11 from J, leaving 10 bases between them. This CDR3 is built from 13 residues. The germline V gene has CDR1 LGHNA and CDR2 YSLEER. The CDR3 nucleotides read TGCGCCAGCAGCCAAGATCGGAGGGAGAAACTGTTTTTT. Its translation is CASSQDRREKLFF.

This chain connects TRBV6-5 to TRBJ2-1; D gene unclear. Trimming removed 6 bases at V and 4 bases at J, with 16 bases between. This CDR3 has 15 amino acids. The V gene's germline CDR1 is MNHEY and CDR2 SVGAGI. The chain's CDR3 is CASRSESLGYNEQFF. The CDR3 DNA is TGTGCCAGCAGATCTGAGAGCCTAGGATACAATGAGCAGTTCTTC.

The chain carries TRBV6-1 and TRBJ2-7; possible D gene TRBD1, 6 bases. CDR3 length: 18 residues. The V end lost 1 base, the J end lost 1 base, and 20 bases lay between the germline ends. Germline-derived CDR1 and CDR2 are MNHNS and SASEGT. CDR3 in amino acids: CASSEDGTPGTLSYEQYF. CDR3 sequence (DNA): TGTGCCAGCAGTGAAGATGGTACCCCTGGGACACTTTCCTACGAGCAGTACTTC.

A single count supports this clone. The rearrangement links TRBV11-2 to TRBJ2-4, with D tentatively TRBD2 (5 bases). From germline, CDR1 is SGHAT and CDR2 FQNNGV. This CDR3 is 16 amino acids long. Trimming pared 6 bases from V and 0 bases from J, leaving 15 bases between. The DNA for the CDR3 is TGTGCCAGCAGGGGTTACGGGGTGGTAGCCAAAAACATTCAGTACTTC. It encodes CASRGYGVVAKNIQYF.

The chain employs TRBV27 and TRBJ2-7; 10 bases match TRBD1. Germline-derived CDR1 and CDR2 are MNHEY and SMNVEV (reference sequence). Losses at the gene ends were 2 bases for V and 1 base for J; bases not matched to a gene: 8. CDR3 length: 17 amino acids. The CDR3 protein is CASSLRTRDRGSYEQYF. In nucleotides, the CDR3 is TGTGCCAGCAGTTTACGGACCCGGGACAGGGGATCCTACGAGCAGTACTTC.

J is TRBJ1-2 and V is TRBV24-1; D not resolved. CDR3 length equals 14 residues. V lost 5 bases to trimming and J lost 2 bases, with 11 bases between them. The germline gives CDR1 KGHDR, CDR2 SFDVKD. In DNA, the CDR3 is TGTGCCACCAGTGTTGGAGGTGGCAACTATGGCTACACCTTC. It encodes CATSVGGGNYGYTF.

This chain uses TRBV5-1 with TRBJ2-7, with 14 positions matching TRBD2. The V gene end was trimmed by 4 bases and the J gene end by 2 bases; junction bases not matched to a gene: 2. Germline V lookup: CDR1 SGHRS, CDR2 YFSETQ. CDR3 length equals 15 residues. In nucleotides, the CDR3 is TGCGCCAGCAGCGCGGGACTAGCGGGAGCCTACGAGCAGTACTTC. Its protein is CASSAGLAGAYEQYF.

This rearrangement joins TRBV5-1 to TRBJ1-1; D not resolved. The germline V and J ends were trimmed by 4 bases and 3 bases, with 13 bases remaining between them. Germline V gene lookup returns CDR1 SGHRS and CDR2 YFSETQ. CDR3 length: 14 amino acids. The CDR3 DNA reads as TGCGCCAGCAGCCCGTCGTCGGGAGACACTGAAGCTTTCTTT. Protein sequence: CASSPSSGDTEAFF.